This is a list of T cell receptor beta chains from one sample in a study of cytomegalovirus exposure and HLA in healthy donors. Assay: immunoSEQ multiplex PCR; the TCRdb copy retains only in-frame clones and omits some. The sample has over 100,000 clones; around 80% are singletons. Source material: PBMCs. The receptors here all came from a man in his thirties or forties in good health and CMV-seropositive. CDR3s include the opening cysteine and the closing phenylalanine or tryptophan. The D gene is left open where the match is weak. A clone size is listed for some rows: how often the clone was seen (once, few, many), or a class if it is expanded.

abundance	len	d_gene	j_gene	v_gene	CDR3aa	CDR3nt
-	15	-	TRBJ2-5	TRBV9	CASSVDGQMVETQYF	TGTGCCAGCAGCGTAGACGGACAGATGGTAGAGACCCAGTACTTC
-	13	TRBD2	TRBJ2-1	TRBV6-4	CASRLAGGYEQFF	TGTGCCAGCAGACTAGCGGGAGGGTATGAGCAGTTCTTC
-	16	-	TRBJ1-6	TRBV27	CASSLLGQGRPLFLHF	TGTGCCAGCAGTTTGCTGGGCCAGGGGCGCCCCCTGTTCCTCCACTTT
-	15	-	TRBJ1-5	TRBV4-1	CASSKGHFSNQPQHF	TGCGCCAGCAGCAAAGGACATTTCAGCAATCAGCCCCAGCATTTT
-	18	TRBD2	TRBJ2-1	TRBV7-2	CASSLARSSGGPYNEQFF	TGTGCCAGCAGCTTAGCTCGATCTAGCGGGGGACCATACAATGAGCAGTTCTTC
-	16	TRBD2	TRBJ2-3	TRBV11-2	CASSLRLAGVLDTQYF	TGTGCCAGCAGCCTCCGACTAGCGGGAGTTCTAGATACGCAGTATTTT
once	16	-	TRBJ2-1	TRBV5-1	CASSQPKAGPFNEQFF	TGCGCCAGCAGCCAACCTAAGGCGGGACCTTTCAATGAGCAGTTCTTC
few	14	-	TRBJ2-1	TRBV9	CASSVVESYNEQFF	TGTGCCAGCAGCGTAGTCGAGTCCTACAATGAGCAGTTCTTC
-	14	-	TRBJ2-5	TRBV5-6	CASSLSGVQETQYF	TGTGCCAGCAGCTTGTCAGGGGTCCAGGAGACCCAGTACTTC
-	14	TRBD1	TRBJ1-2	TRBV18	CASSPRDRNYGYTF	TGTGCCAGCTCACCGCGGGACAGGAACTATGGCTACACCTTC
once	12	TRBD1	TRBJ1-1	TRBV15	CATSRETGIAFF	TGTGCCACCAGCAGAGAGACAGGGATCGCTTTCTTT
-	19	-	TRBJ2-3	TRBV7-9	CASSLEWGGRTLNTDTQYF	TGTGCCAGCAGCCTAGAATGGGGTGGCCGGACTCTGAACACAGATACGCAGTATTTT
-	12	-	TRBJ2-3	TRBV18	CASSRYTDTQYF	TGTGCCAGCTCCCGCTACACAGATACGCAGTATTTT
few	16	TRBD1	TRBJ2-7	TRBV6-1	CASSEESWGQRNEQYF	TGTGCCAGCAGTGAAGAATCCTGGGGACAGAGAAACGAGCAGTACTTC
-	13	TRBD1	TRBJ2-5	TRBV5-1	CASSGLGGETQYF	TGCGCCAGCAGCGGGTTAGGGGGCGAGACCCAGTACTTC
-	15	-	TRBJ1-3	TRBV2	CASISPSSSGNTIYF	TGTGCCAGCATTAGTCCCTCTAGCTCTGGAAACACCATATATTTT
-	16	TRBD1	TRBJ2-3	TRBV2	CASRAGTGYSTDTQYF	TGTGCCAGCAGAGCCGGGACAGGGTATAGCACAGATACGCAGTATTTT
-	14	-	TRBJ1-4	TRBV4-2	CASSQDLRGEKLFF	TGTGCCAGCAGCCAAGATCTTCGGGGAGAAAAACTGTTTTTT
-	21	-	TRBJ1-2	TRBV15	CATSRGRRWGTGGPENYGYTF	TGTGCCACCAGCAGAGGAAGGCGATGGGGAACCGGGGGACCAGAAAACTATGGCTACACCTTC
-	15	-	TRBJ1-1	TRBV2	CASSEARQTNTEAFF	TGTGCCAGCAGTGAAGCGCGACAGACGAACACTGAAGCTTTCTTT
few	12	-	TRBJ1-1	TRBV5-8	CASNRVSGEAFF	TGTGCCAGCAACAGGGTTTCCGGTGAAGCTTTCTTT
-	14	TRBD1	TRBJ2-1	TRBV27	CASSSRQGINEQFF	TGTGCCAGCAGTTCGAGACAGGGTATCAATGAGCAGTTCTTC
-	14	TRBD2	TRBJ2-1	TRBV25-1	CASSSGEAYNEQFF	TGTGCCTCCAGTAGCGGGGAAGCGTACAATGAGCAGTTCTTC
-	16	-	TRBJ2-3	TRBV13	CASSLTVRRSTDTQYF	TGTGCCAGCAGCTTAACTGTCCGGAGAAGCACAGATACGCAGTATTTT
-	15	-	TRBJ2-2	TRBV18	CASSPRGSNTGELFF	TGTGCCAGCTCCCCTAGGGGTTCGAACACCGGGGAGCTGTTTTTT
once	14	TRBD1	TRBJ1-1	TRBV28	CASSSQGADTEAFF	TGTGCCAGCAGTTCTCAGGGGGCAGACACTGAAGCTTTCTTT
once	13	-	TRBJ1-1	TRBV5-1	CASSFWSETEAFF	TGCGCCAGCAGCTTCTGGAGTGAGACTGAAGCTTTCTTT
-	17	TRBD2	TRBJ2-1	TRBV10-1	CASSESGLSGGVNEQFF	TGCGCCAGCAGTGAGTCGGGCCTCAGCGGGGGGGTCAATGAGCAGTTCTTC
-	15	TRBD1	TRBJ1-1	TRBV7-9	CASSLERGRNTEAFF	TGTGCCAGCAGCTTAGAAAGGGGGCGGAACACTGAAGCTTTCTTT
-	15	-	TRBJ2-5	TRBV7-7	CASSLGGGGGETQYF	TGTGCCAGCAGCTTAGGTGGTGGGGGCGGGGAGACCCAGTACTTC
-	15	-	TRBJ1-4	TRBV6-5	CASRPGAGRHEKLFF	TGTGCCAGCAGACCCGGGGCAGGGAGGCATGAAAAACTGTTTTTT
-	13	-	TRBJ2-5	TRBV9	CASSVRGGETQYF	TGTGCCAGCAGCGTTAGGGGGGGAGAGACCCAGTACTTC
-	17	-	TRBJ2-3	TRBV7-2	CASSLAIAVQSPDTQYF	TGTGCCAGCAGCTTAGCGATAGCAGTTCAGTCCCCAGATACGCAGTATTTT